The following is a TCR beta chain sequence with its context. The data derive from a study of blood T cells in healthy people across ages. It was with a sample-barcoded 5' primer and a J-beta primer mix that a second PCR of roughly 7 to 12 cycles was run. A 12-random-nucleotide template-switch adaptor tagged each cDNA molecule. TCRdb re-analysed the 5' RACE reads in MiXCR, keeping a single row per CDR3 protein. This sample has 800,000 to 1,000,000 distinct CDR3 sequences, with about 48% found just once. Trimming took off 8 bases at V and 4 bases at J, with 15 bases between the two ends. From germline, CDR1 is MDHEN and CDR2 SYDVKM. The CDR3 consists of 14 residues.

The chain combines TRBV28 with TRBJ2-1; D possibly corresponds to TRBD2 (6 bases). This TCR derives from a man in his thirties or forties in good health. The sample taken for sequencing was blood. Here the CDR3 reads CASAIPGGYNEQFF. The CDR3 DNA follows: TGTGCCAGCGCCATCCCCGGGGGATACAATGAGCAGTTCTTC.